The 20 T cell receptor beta chains listed next were all sequenced from one sample in a study of CD8 T cells in Susac syndrome. An amount of RNA that ranged from roughly 0.5 to 1 ug was reverse transcribed with random hexamers. One entry per CDR3 protein results from TCRdb running MiXCR on the immunoSEQ multiplex PCR reads. The sample includes roughly 250,000 distinct CDR3 sequences, 90% to 97% seen only once; the top ten take less than 0.11%. The sequencing input was CD4+ T cells from PBMCs. The receptor source for this set is a human donor with Susac syndrome.

The chain links TRBV30 to TRBJ1-1; tentative D call: TRBD1 (5 bases). V was trimmed by 5 bases and J by 5 bases, leaving 12 bases between them. Per the germline V gene, CDR1 is GTSNPN and CDR2 is SVGIG (reference sequence). CDR3 length equals 12 residues. In nucleotides, the CDR3 is TGTGCCTGGGCAGGGTTAGGGACTGAAGCTTTCTTT. Its protein product is CAWAGLGTEAFF.

CDR3 sequence: CASHTANVLTF. As DNA, the CDR3 is TGTGCCTCCCATACGGCCAACGTCCTGACTTTC. The chain couples TRBV30 to TRBJ2-6, with D hard to call. Germline CDR1 is GTSNPN and CDR2 is SVGIG (reference sequence). V shed 7 bases and J shed 6 bases, with 7 bases lying between them. CDR3 size: 11 residues. Filled out from reference TRBV30 and TRBJ2-6, the complete variable domain reads SQTIHQWPATLVQPVGSPLSLECTVEGTSNPNLYWYRQAAGRGLQLLFYSVGIGQISSEVPQNLSASRPQDRQFILSSKKLLLSDSGFYLCASHTANVLTFGAGSRLTVL.

The rearrangement links TRBV28 to TRBJ1-5, with D tentatively TRBD1 (6 bases). The CDR3 is 13 amino acids. The germline V gene encodes CDR1 MDHEN and CDR2 SYDVKM. The V and J ends lost 6 bases and 3 bases respectively, with 9 bases between them. The CDR3 protein is CASRGTYNQPQHF. CDR3 DNA: TGTGCCAGCAGAGGGACATACAATCAGCCCCAGCATTTT.

This chain connects TRBV7-6 to TRBJ2-3, with TRBD2 matching 9 bases. The CDR3 is made up of 15 amino acids. The V and J ends lost 1 base and 4 bases, in that order; junction bases with no gene match: 3. The germline CDR1 and CDR2 sequences are SGHVS and FNYEAQ. The chain's CDR3 is CASSLGQREADTQYF. The CDR3 nucleotides read TGTGCCAGCAGCTTAGGCCAGCGGGAGGCAGATACGCAGTATTTT.

The rearrangement joins TRBV11-2 to TRBJ1-1; no clear D gene. The V end lost 1 base, the J end lost 8 bases, and 11 bases lay between the germline ends. The CDR3 covers 13 residues. The germline V gene encodes CDR1 SGHAT and CDR2 FQNNGV. The CDR3 DNA is TGTGCCAGCAGCTTAGCTTGGCAGGCGGAAGCTTTCTTT. It encodes CASSLAWQAEAFF.

This clonotype was counted only a few times. The germline gene is not matched at one end of the junction; a read error may be the cause. V and J are TRBV9 and TRBJ2-3; the D is unclear. Germline CDR1 is SGDLS and CDR2 is YYNGEE. This CDR3 has 12 residues. CDR3 amino acids: CASSVSTDTQYF. CDR3 DNA: TGCGCCAGCAGCGTGAGCACAGATACGCAGTATTTT.

The rearrangement uses TRBV27 and TRBJ2-7; tentative D call: TRBD1 (5 bases). This CDR3 spans 14 amino acids. In germline, CDR1 is MNHEY, CDR2 SMNVEV (reference sequence). V lost 6 bases and J 0 bases, leaving 12 bases between the germline ends. The CDR3 sequence: CASRDDSRSYEQYF. The CDR3 DNA reads as TGTGCCAGCAGGGATGACAGCCGCTCCTACGAGCAGTACTTC.

CDR3 nucleotides: TGTGCCAGCAGCCAAGTTGTAACGGCACAAGCTTTCTTT. It specifies CASSQVVTAQAFF. The chain has TRBV3-1 and TRBJ1-1; D is undetermined. The V gene lost 1 base and the J gene lost 9 bases, with 12 bases spanning the gap. Germline assignment: CDR1 LGHDT and CDR2 YNNKEL (reference sequence). This CDR3 contains 13 residues.

The chain joins TRBV12-3 or TRBV12-4 to TRBJ2-7, with D perhaps being TRBD1 or TRBD2 (5 bases each). Trimming shortened V by 3 bases and J by 3 bases, and 12 bases separated the two germline ends. CDR3 length: 14 amino acids. The CDR3 loop reads CASSFGGGSYEQYF. The CDR3 coding sequence is TGTGCCAGCAGTTTTGGTGGGGGTAGCTACGAGCAGTACTTC.

The CDR3 here is CATSIKQGAREQYF. The CDR3 DNA follows: TGTGCCACCAGCATCAAACAGGGGGCGCGGGAGCAGTACTTC. This chain connects TRBV15 to TRBJ2-7; 9 bases align to TRBD1. The germline gives CDR1 LNHNV, CDR2 YYDKDF (reference sequence). J was trimmed by 7 bases and V by 4 bases; bases with no gene match: 8. CDR3 length equals 14 residues. The whole variable domain, remainder taken from reference TRBV15 and TRBJ2-7, is DAMVIQNPRYQVTQFGKPVTLSCSQTLNHNVMYWYQQKSSQAPKLLFHYYDKDFNNEADTPDNFQSRRPNTSFCFLDIRSPGLGDTAMYLCATSIKQGAREQYFGPGTRLTVT.

The chain uses TRBV7-9 and TRBJ2-1; the match to TRBD2 covers 8 bases. CDR1 SEHNR and CDR2 FQNEAQ come from the germline V gene (reference sequence). CDR3 size: 15 residues. V lost 2 bases to trimming and J lost 7 bases; unmatched junction nucleotides: 7. The CDR3 sequence is CASSLSGTSNNEQFF. CDR3 nucleotide sequence: TGTGCCAGCAGCTTAAGCGGGACTAGTAATAATGAGCAGTTCTTC. Based on the CDR3 plus reference TRBV7-9 and TRBJ2-1, the full variable domain is DTGVSQNPRHKITKRGQNVTFRCDPISEHNRLYWYRQTLGQGPEFLTYFQNEAQLEKSRLLSDRFSAERPKGSFSTLEIQRTEQGDSAMYLCASSLSGTSNNEQFFGPGTRLTVL.

CDR3 region: CASSLYGRGYSYEQYF. The CDR3 DNA reads TGTGCCAGCAGTTTATACGGGAGGGGGTACTCCTACGAGCAGTACTTC. The chain employs TRBV12-3 or TRBV12-4 and TRBJ2-7; 8 bases fit TRBD2. The length of the CDR3 is 16 residues. The junction had 6 bases not matched to a gene; V was cut back by 2 bases and J by 0 bases.

This chain connects TRBV6-5 to TRBJ2-6; no clear D gene. The CDR3 is 14 residues long. The germline CDR1 and CDR2 sequences are MNHEY and SVGAGI. Trimming pared 7 bases from V and 0 bases from J, leaving 7 bases between. The CDR3 DNA reads TGTGCCAGCAACCGACTCTCTGGGGCCAACGTCCTGACTTTC. Translation gives CASNRLSGANVLTF.

The chain carries TRBV29-1 and TRBJ1-3; D is unresolved. The CDR3 spans 11 residues. Germline V gene data show CDR1 as SQVTM and CDR2 as ANQGSEA. With 0 bases removed from V and 4 bases from J, the gap between germline ends came to 1 base. This chain's CDR3 is CSVEEGNTIYF. The DNA of the CDR3 is TGCAGCGTTGAAGAGGGAAACACCATATATTTT. Together with reference TRBV29-1 and TRBJ1-3, the CDR3 gives the full variable domain: SAVISQKPSRDICQRGTSLTIQCQVDSQVTMMFWYRQQPGQSLTLIATANQGSEATYESGFVIDKFPISRPNLTFSTLTVSNMSPEDSSIYLCSVEEGNTIYFGEGSWLTVV.

This rearrangement joins TRBV29-1 to TRBJ2-7, with D possibly being TRBD1 (5 bases). The CDR3 is 12 amino acids. Germline CDR1 is SQVTM and CDR2 is ANQGSEA. The V and J ends lost 6 bases and 5 bases respectively, with 14 bases between them. This CDR3 reads CSVKTDTNEQYF. The DNA for the CDR3 is TGCAGCGTGAAGACAGATACCAACGAGCAGTACTTC.

This chain joins TRBV5-1 and TRBJ2-5, with 11 nucleotides matching TRBD1. This CDR3 region has 14 residues. The J segment lost 3 bases and the V segment lost 4 bases, leaving 2 bases of the junction unmatched. The germline CDR1 and CDR2 sequences are SGHRS and YFSETQ. The CDR3 protein is CASSTGQGEETQYF. CDR3 sequence (DNA): TGCGCCAGCAGCACGGGACAGGGGGAAGAGACCCAGTACTTC.

This chain links TRBV24-1 with TRBJ2-1, with D tentatively TRBD2 (5 bases). Germline V gives CDR1 KGHDR, CDR2 SFDVKD. V lost 4 bases, J lost 0 bases, and 9 bases lay in between. This CDR3 has 15 residues. The CDR3 nucleotides are TGTGCCACCAGTGAGAGGACTTCCTCCTACAATGAGCAGTTCTTC. Protein: CATSERTSSYNEQFF.

The chain recombines TRBV20-1 with TRBJ2-5; 9 bases map to TRBD1. Per germline, CDR1 DFQATT and CDR2 SNEGSKA (reference sequence). Trimming cost V 2 bases and J 4 bases; bases outside gene matches: 20. This CDR3 comprises 19 residues. Here the CDR3 reads CSARSGRGQGWSGGETQYF. The CDR3 DNA reads TGCAGTGCTAGATCAGGCAGGGGACAGGGTTGGTCCGGGGGAGAGACCCAGTACTTC.

CDR3 sequence: CASSDPSDRTDTQYF. The CDR3 DNA reads as TGTGCCAGCAGCGACCCTAGCGACCGCACAGATACGCAGTATTTT. This sequence joins TRBV9 and TRBJ2-3; D is possibly TRBD2 (6 bases). This CDR3 is 15 amino acids long. In germline, CDR1 is SGDLS, CDR2 YYNGEE. V dropped 3 bases and J dropped 1 base, with 12 bases sitting between them. The full variable domain, rest sourced from reference TRBV9 and TRBJ2-3, is DSGVTQTPKHLITATGQRVTLRCSPRSGDLSVYWYQQSLDQGLQFLIQYYNGEERAKGNILERFSAQQFPDLHSELNLSSLELGDSALYFCASSDPSDRTDTQYFGPGTRLTVL.

The chain employs TRBV27 and TRBJ1-4; 9 nucleotides align to TRBD1. V gave up 2 bases and J gave up 7 bases; unmatched junction bases: 2. This CDR3 spans 14 amino acids. Looked up from germline, CDR1 is MNHEY and CDR2 is SMNVEV (reference sequence). The DNA for the CDR3 is TGTGCCAGCAGTTTAACAGGGGGCGGTGAAAAACTGTTTTTT. The encoded protein is CASSLTGGGEKLFF.